This TCR beta chain was observed in a study of cytomegalovirus exposure and HLA in healthy donors. This CDR3 is built from 13 residues. Trimming cost V 1 base and J 6 bases, with 9 bases left between them. Germline V gene sequence: CDR1 MNHEY, CDR2 SVGAGI. Primers included in the PCR were 60 Vbeta and 13 Jbeta primers. The assay was immunoSEQ multiplex PCR, and TCRdb's table has in-frame clones only and misses some. The table lists about 94,000 clones, approximately 77% of them singletons, with over 9% in the top ten. Recording of this donor's CMV serostatus was not done. The sample holds one count of this clone.

The sequence was collected from a human donor in good health. Sequencing input: PBMCs. The chain uses TRBV6-5 and TRBJ1-2; perhaps TRBD1 as D (5 bases). This CDR3 reads CASSYFRVDGYTF. CDR3 DNA: TGTGCCAGCAGTTACTTCAGGGTTGATGGCTACACCTTC.